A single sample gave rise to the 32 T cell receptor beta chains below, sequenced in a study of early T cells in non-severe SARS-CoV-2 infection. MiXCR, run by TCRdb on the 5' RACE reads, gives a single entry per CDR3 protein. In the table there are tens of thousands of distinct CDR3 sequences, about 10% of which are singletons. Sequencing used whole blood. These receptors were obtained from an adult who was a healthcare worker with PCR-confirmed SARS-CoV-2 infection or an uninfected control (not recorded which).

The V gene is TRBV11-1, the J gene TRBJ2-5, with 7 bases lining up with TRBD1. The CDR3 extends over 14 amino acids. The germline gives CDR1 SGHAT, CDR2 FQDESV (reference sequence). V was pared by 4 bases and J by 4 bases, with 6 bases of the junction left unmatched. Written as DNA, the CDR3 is TGTGCCAGCAGCTCAACAGGGGCCGGAGAGACCCAGTACTTC. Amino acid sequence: CASSSTGAGETQYF. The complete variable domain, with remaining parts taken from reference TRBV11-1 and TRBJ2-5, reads EAEVAQSPRYKITEKSQAVAFWCDPISGHATLYWYRQILGQGPELLVQFQDESVVDDSQLPKDRFSAERLKGVDSTLKIQPAELGDSAMYLCASSSTGAGETQYFGPGTRLLVL.

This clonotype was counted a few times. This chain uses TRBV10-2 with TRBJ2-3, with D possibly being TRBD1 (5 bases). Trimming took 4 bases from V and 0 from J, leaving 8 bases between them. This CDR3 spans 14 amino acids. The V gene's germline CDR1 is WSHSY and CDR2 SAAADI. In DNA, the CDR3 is TGCGCCAGCAGTGGTAGGGGTAGCACAGATACGCAGTATTTT. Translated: CASSGRGSTDTQYF.

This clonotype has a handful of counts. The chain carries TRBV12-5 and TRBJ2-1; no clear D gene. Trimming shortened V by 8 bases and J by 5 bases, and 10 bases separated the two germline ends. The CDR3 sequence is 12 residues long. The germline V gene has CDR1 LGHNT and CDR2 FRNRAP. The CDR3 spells CASRMANNEQFF. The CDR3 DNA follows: TGTGCTAGTCGGATGGCTAACAATGAGCAGTTCTTC.

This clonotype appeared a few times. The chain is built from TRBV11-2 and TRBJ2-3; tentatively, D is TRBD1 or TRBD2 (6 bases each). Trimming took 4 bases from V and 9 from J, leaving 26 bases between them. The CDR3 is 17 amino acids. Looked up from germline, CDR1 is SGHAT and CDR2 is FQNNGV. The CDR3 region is CASSSLPRGALQRTQYF. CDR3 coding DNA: TGTGCCAGCAGCTCCCTCCCTAGGGGGGCCCTGCAGCGGACGCAGTATTTT. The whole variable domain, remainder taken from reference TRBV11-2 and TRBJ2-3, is EAGVAQSPRYKIIEKRQSVAFWCNPISGHATLYWYQQILGQGPKLLIQFQNNGVVDDSQLPKDRFSAERLKGVDSTLKIQPAKLEDSAVYLCASSSLPRGALQRTQYFGPGTRLTVL.

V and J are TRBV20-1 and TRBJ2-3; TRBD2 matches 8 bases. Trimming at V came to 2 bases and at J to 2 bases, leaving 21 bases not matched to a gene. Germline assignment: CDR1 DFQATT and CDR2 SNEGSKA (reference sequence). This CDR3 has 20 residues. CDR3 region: CSARPPFVKERGPSTDTQYF. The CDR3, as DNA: TGCAGTGCTAGACCCCCCTTTGTCAAAGAGCGGGGGCCCTCCACAGATACGCAGTATTTT.

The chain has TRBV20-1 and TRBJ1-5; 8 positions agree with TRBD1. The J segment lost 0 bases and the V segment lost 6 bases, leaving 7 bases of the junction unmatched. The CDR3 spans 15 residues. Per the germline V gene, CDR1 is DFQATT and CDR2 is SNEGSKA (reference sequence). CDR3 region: CSAIRQGNSNQPQHF. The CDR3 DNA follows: TGCAGTGCGATTCGACAGGGGAATAGCAATCAGCCCCAGCATTTT.

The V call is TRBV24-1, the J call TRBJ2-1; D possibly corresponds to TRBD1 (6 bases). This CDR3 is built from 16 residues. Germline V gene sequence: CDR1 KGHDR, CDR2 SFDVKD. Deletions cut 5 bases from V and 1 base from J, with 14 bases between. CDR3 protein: CATSAGKRGSYNEQFF. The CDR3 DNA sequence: TGTGCCACCAGTGCCGGAAAAAGGGGGTCCTACAATGAGCAGTTCTTC.

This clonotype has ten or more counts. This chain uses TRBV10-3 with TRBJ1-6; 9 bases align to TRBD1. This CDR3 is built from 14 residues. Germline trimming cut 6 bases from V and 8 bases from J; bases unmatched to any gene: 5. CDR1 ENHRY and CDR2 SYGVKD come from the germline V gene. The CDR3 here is CAIRLDRGHSPLHF. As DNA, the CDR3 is TGTGCCATCAGATTGGACAGGGGCCATTCACCCCTCCACTTT.

The CDR3 nucleotides are TGTGCCAGCAGCGTAGCGCCAAGTTCCTACAATGAGCAGTTCTTC. As protein: CASSVAPSSYNEQFF. This rearrangement joins TRBV9 to TRBJ2-1; no clear D gene. Per germline, CDR1 SGDLS and CDR2 YYNGEE. Trimming took 0 bases from V and 1 from J, leaving 8 bases between them. This CDR3 spans 15 amino acids.

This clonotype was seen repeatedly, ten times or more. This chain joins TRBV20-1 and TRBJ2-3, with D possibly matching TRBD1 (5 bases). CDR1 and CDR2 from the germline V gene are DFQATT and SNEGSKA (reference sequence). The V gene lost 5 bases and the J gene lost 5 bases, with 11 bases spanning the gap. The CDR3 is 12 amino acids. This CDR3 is CSAGATQDTQYF. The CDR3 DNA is TGCAGTGCTGGGGCAACGCAAGATACGCAGTATTTT.

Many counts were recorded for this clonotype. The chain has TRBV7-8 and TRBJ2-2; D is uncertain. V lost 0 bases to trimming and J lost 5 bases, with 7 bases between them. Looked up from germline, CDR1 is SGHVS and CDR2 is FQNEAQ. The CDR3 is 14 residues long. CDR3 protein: CASSLASLTGELFF. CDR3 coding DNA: TGTGCCAGCAGCTTAGCGTCCCTGACCGGGGAGCTGTTTTTT.

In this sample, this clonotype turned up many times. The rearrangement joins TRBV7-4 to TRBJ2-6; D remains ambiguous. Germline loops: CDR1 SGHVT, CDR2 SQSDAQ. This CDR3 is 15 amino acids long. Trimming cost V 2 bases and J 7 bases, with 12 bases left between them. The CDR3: CASSLRPLRANVLTF. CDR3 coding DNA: TGTGCCAGCAGCTTACGGCCTCTAAGAGCCAACGTCCTGACTTTC.

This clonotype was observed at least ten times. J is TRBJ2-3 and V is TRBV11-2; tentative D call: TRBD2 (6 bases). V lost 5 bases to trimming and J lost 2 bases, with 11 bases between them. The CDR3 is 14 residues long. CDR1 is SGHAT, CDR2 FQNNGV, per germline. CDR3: CASSLGTPTDTQYF. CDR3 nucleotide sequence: TGTGCCAGCAGCCTAGGGACTCCCACAGATACGCAGTATTTT.

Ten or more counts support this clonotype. The CDR3 nucleotides are TGTGCCAGCAGACCACGGGACAGAGCCTACGAGCAGTACTTC. Residues: CASRPRDRAYEQYF. This chain joins TRBV27 and TRBJ2-7, with TRBD1 matching over 7 bases. Germline loops: CDR1 MNHEY, CDR2 SMNVEV (reference sequence). The CDR3 runs to 14 residues. Trimming cost V 6 bases and J 2 bases; bases outside gene matches: 7.

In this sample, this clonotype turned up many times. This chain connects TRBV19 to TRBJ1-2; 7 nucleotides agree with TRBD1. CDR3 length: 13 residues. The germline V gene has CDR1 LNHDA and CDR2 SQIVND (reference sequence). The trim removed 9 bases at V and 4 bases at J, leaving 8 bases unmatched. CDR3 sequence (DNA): TGTGCCAGCCAACCACAGGGGTTCTATGGCTACACCTTC. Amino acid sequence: CASQPQGFYGYTF.

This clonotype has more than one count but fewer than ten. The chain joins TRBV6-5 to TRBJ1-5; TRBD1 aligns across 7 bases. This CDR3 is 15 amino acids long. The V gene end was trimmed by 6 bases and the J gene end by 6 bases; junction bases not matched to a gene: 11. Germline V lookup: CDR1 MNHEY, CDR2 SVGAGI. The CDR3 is CASSPGQISGQPQHF. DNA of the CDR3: TGTGCCAGCAGCCCGGGACAGATATCGGGTCAGCCCCAGCATTTT.

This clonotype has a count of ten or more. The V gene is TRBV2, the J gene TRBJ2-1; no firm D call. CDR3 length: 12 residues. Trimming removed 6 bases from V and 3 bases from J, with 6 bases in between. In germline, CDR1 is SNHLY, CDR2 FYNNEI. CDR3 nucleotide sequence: TGTGCCAGCAGCGGTGACTACAATGAGCAGTTCTTC. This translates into CASSGDYNEQFF.

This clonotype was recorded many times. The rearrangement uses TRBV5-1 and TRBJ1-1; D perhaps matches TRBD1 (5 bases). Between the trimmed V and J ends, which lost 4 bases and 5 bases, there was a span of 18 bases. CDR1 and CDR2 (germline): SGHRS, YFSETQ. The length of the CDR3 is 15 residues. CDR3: CASSRFGQGETEAFF. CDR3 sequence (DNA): TGCGCCAGCAGCCGATTTGGGCAGGGAGAAACTGAAGCTTTCTTT. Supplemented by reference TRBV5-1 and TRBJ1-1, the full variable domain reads KAGVTQTPRYLIKTRGQQVTLSCSPISGHRSVSWYQQTPGQGLQFLFEYFSETQRNKGNFPGRFSGRQFSNSRSEMNVSTLELGDSALYLCASSRFGQGETEAFFGQGTRLTVV.

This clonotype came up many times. The CDR3 spells CASSFSSRAETQYF. In DNA form, the CDR3 reads TGTGCCAGCAGCTTCTCCTCGAGAGCTGAGACCCAGTACTTC. This chain connects TRBV7-9 to TRBJ2-5; unclear D gene. The germline V gene has CDR1 SEHNR and CDR2 FQNEAQ (reference sequence). The CDR3 runs 14 residues. V shed 3 bases and J shed 5 bases, with 13 bases lying between them.

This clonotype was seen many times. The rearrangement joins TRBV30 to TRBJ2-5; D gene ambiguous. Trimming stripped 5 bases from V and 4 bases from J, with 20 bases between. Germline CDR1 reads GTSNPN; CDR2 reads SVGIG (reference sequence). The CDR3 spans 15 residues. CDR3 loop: CAWGVATIRRETQYF. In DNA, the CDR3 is TGTGCCTGGGGAGTCGCGACCATCCGTCGAGAGACCCAGTACTTC.

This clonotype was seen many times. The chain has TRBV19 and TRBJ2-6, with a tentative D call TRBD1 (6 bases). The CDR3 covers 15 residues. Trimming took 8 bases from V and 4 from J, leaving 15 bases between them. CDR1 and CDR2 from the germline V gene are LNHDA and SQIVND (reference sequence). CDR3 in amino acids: CASGNRVDGANVLTF. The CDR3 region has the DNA TGTGCCAGTGGGAACAGGGTGGACGGGGCCAACGTCCTGACTTTC.

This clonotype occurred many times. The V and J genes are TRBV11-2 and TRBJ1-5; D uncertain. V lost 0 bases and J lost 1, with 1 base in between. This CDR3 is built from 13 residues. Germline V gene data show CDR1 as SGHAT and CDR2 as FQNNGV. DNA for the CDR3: TGTGCCAGCAGCTTAGAAAGCAATCAGCCCCAGCATTTT. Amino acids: CASSLESNQPQHF.

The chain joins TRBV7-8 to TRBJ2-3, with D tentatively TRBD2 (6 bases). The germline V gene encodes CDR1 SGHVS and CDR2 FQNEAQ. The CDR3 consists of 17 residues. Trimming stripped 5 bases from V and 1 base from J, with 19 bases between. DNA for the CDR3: TGTGCCAGCAGCCCTACCCTTCGGCGGGGACGCACAGATACGCAGTATTTT. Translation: CASSPTLRRGRTDTQYF.

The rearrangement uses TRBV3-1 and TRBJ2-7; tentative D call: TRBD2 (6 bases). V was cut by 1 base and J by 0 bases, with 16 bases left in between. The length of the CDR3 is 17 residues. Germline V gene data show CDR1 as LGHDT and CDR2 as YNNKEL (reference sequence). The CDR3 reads CASSQGSAGRSSYEQYF. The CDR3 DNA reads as TGTGCCAGCAGCCAAGGATCCGCGGGGCGAAGCTCCTACGAGCAGTACTTC.

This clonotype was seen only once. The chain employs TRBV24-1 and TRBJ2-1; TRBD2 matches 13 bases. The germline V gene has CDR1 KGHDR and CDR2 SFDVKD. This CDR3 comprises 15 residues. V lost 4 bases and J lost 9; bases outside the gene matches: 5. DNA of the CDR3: TGTGCCACCAGTGACCCAAGGACTAGCGGGAGTGAGCAGTTCTTC. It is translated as CATSDPRTSGSEQFF.

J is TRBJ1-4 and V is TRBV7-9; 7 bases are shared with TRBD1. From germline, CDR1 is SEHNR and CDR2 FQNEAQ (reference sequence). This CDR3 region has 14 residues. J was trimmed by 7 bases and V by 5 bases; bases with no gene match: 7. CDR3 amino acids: CASSLDREGEKLFF. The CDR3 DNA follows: TGTGCCAGCAGCCTCGACAGGGAGGGTGAAAAACTGTTTTTT.

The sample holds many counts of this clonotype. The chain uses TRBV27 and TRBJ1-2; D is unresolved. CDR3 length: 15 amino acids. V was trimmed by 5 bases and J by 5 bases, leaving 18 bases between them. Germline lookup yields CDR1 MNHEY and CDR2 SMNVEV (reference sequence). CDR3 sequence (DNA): TGTGCCAGCAGTCCACGCGGGGTACGGTGGTATGGCTACACCTTC. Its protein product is CASSPRGVRWYGYTF.

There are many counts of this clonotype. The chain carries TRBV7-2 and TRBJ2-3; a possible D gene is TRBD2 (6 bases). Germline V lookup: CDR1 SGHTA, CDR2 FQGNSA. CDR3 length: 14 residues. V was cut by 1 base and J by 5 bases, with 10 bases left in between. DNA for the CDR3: TGTGCCAGCAGCTTAGTGCGGGGAGGAGATACGCAGTATTTT. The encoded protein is CASSLVRGGDTQYF.

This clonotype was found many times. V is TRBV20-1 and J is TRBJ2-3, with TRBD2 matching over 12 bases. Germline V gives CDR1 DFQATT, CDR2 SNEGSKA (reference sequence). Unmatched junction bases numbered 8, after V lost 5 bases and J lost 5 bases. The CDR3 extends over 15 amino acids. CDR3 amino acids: CSACRTSGAGDTQYF. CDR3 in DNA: TGCAGTGCTTGTCGGACTAGCGGGGCGGGAGATACGCAGTATTTT.

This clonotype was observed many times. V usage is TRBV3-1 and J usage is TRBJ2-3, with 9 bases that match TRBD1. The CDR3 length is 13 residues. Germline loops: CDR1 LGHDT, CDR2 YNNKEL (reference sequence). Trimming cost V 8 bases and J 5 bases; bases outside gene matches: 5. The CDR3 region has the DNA TGTGCCAGCGGGACAGGGCGTTTAGATACGCAGTATTTT. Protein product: CASGTGRLDTQYF.

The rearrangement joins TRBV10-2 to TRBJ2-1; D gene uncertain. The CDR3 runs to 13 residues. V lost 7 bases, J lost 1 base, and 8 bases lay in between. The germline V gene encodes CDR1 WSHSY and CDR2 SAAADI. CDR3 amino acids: CASTVGSYNEQFF. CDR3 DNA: TGCGCCAGCACCGTTGGGTCCTACAATGAGCAGTTCTTC.

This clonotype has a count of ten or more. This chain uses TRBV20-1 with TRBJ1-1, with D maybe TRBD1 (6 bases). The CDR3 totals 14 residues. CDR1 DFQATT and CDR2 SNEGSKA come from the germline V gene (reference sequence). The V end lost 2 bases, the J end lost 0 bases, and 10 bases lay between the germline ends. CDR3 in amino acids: CSARTGLVNTEAFF. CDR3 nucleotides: TGCAGTGCTAGAACAGGGTTGGTGAACACTGAAGCTTTCTTT.